This T cell receptor (beta chain) was captured in a study of shared clonotypes between healthy human individuals. Libraries were prepared by immunoSEQ multiplex PCR; TCRdb keeps only in-frame clonotypes and omits some of them. The table shows approximately 1,500,000 clones, with roughly 96% occurring only once. This clone has just one count. What it binds is unknown. The V end was cut by 1 base, the J end by 7 bases, with 8 bases between. CDR1 and CDR2 (germline): MDHEN, SYDVKM. This CDR3 has 12 amino acids. Study results and caveats: Incomplete sequencing of sorted subsets was indicated by rarefaction despite large depth. Relative to their counterparts shared across all four donors, non-shared clonotypes exhibited diminished generation probabilities.

The receptor's source is a man between 25 and 39 years old in good health. The chain combines TRBV28 with TRBJ2-7; no clear D gene. Specimen: naive CD4+ T cells sorted from blood. Subset: CD45RA+ positively selected. The CDR3 spells CASSLYGREQYF. CDR3 sequence (DNA): TGTGCCAGCAGTTTATACGGACGGGAGCAGTACTTC.